Listed here are 20 T cell receptor beta chains from one sample, sequenced in a study of cytotoxic CD8 clonotypes in ibrutinib-treated CLL. Profiling relied on immunoSEQ multiplex PCR, and the TCRdb table lists in-frame clones only, not all of them. The sample records 250,000 or so clones, around three quarters being singletons. The input for sequencing was PBMCs, taken after 24 months of ibrutinib treatment. The source of these receptors is a human donor with chronic lymphocytic leukemia.

The chain links TRBV11-3 to TRBJ2-1; 7 bases are shared with TRBD1. The CDR3 is made up of 13 amino acids. Germline CDR1 and CDR2: SGHNT and YENEEA. Losses at the gene ends were 5 bases for V and 6 bases for J; bases not matched to a gene: 4. Here the CDR3 reads CASSPDRSNEQFF. The CDR3 DNA follows: TGTGCCAGCAGCCCGGACAGGAGCAATGAGCAGTTCTTC.

This clone was recorded only once. The chain combines TRBV19 with TRBJ2-3; 15 bases are a match to TRBD2. J was trimmed by 1 base and V by 4 bases; bases with no gene match: 6. Germline CDR1 is LNHDA and CDR2 is SQIVND (reference sequence). The CDR3 extends over 18 amino acids. The CDR3: CASSTGLAGGSGTDTQYF. CDR3 coding DNA: TGTGCCAGTAGTACCGGACTAGCGGGAGGGTCAGGCACAGATACGCAGTATTTT.

The V and J genes are TRBV29-1 and TRBJ2-7; no firm D call. Trimming removed 6 bases at V and 5 bases at J, with 11 bases between. The CDR3 has 11 amino acids. From germline, CDR1 is SQVTM and CDR2 ANQGSEA. The DNA for the CDR3 is TGCAGCGTCGCACTGAGGAACGAGCAGTACTTC. This gives the protein CSVALRNEQYF.

This clone was found a few times. The rearrangement uses TRBV5-1 and TRBJ1-4; no clear D. Looked up from germline, CDR1 is SGHRS and CDR2 is YFSETQ. CDR3 length: 15 residues. V was clipped by 2 bases and J by 1 base, with 9 bases between them. CDR3 in amino acids: CASSFQPGTNEKLFF. CDR3 bases: TGCGCCAGCAGCTTTCAACCGGGAACTAATGAAAAACTGTTTTTT.

This clone was seen once. The chain recombines TRBV7-3 with TRBJ2-3, with D possibly being TRBD1 (6 bases). The CDR3 totals 15 residues. V was shortened by 2 bases and J by 0 bases, with 9 bases between the two germline ends. Per the germline V gene, CDR1 is SGHTA and CDR2 is FQGTGA. CDR3 coding DNA: TGTGCCAGCAGCTTAGTTGGGGGCAGCACAGATACGCAGTATTTT. Translating it yields CASSLVGGSTDTQYF. Looking up the rest from reference TRBV7-3 and TRBJ2-3 gives the full variable domain: GAGVSQTPSNKVTEKGKYVELRCDPISGHTALYWYRQSLGQGPEFLIYFQGTGAADDSGLPNDRFFAVRPEGSVSTLKIQRTERGDSAVYLCASSLVGGSTDTQYFGPGTRLTVL.

This clone showed up just a few times. The chain combines TRBV30 with TRBJ2-7; D uncertain. Germline V lookup: CDR1 GTSNPN, CDR2 SVGIG (reference sequence). V was shortened by 1 base and J by 0 bases, with 7 bases between the two germline ends. CDR3 length equals 13 residues. The CDR3 spells CAWSDGTSYEQYF. In nucleotides, the CDR3 is TGTGCCTGGAGTGATGGCACCTCCTACGAGCAGTACTTC. The complete variable domain, with remaining parts taken from reference TRBV30 and TRBJ2-7, reads SQTIHQWPATLVQPVGSPLSLECTVEGTSNPNLYWYRQAAGRGLQLLFYSVGIGQISSEVPQNLSASRPQDRQFILSSKKLLLSDSGFYLCAWSDGTSYEQYFGPGTRLTVT.

A remark on this clone: Mismatch with germline at one junction end may stem from a read error. V is TRBV11-3 and J is TRBJ1-1; D is undetermined. Germline values: CDR1 SGHNT, CDR2 YENEEA. The CDR3 contains 14 residues. CDR3 loop: CASSLDAGNSEAFF. The CDR3, as DNA: TGTGCCAGCAGCTTAGACGCCGGGAACAGTGAAGCTTTCTTT.

The V call is TRBV4-1, the J call TRBJ2-1; 13 bases fit TRBD2. The CDR3 covers 16 residues. CDR1 and CDR2 (germline): MGHRA, YSYEKL. Unmatched junction bases numbered 5, after V lost 1 base and J lost 8 bases. The CDR3 loop reads CASSQAGLAGVDEQFF. CDR3 DNA: TGCGCCAGCAGCCAAGCAGGACTAGCGGGAGTCGATGAGCAGTTCTTC.

The genes are TRBV27 and TRBJ1-2; 9 bases map to TRBD1. This CDR3 is 13 amino acids long. Germline V CDR1 and CDR2: MNHEY, SMNVEV (reference sequence). The J segment lost 8 bases and the V segment lost 4 bases, leaving 5 bases of the junction unmatched. The CDR3 nucleotides are TGTGCCAGCAGTTGGGGACAGGGCGGCGGCTACACCTTC. Residues: CASSWGQGGGYTF.

This chain joins TRBV29-1 and TRBJ2-2, with 7 nucleotides matching TRBD2. V gave up 8 bases and J gave up 5 bases; unmatched junction bases: 5. Germline V lookup: CDR1 SQVTM, CDR2 ANQGSEA. The CDR3 is 12 amino acids. CDR3 protein: CSLREGTGELFF. The CDR3 DNA reads as TGCAGCTTGAGGGAGGGAACCGGGGAGCTGTTTTTT.

A few counts support this clone. The chain couples TRBV7-2 to TRBJ1-5; D is perhaps TRBD1 (6 bases). Germline V gives CDR1 SGHTA, CDR2 FQGNSA. The CDR3 contains 15 residues. V gave up 5 bases and J gave up 3 bases, with 14 bases separating them. The CDR3 protein is CASSRTRGPNQPQHF. CDR3 bases: TGTGCCAGCAGCCGTACCAGGGGCCCCAATCAGCCCCAGCATTTT.

This chain joins TRBV30 and TRBJ2-3; D might be TRBD2 (5 bases). This CDR3 is built from 15 residues. Germline V gene lookup returns CDR1 GTSNPN and CDR2 SVGIG (reference sequence). V dropped 0 bases and J dropped 3 bases, with 13 bases sitting between them. CDR3 nucleotides: TGTGCCTGGAGTGTATCTGGACTTAGGACAGATACGCAGTATTTT. Translated, it gives CAWSVSGLRTDTQYF.

This clone was detected a few times. CDR3 sequence (DNA): TGTGCCTGGAGCGTGGATCACAGCCGCTCCGAGACCCAGTACTTC. This translates into CAWSVDHSRSETQYF. J is TRBJ2-5 and V is TRBV30, with unresolved D. Trimming stripped 3 bases from V and 5 bases from J, with 19 bases between. The CDR3 runs 15 residues. From germline, CDR1 is GTSNPN and CDR2 SVGIG (reference sequence).

The chain links TRBV5-4 to TRBJ2-5, with D unresolved. V lost 1 base and J 2 bases, leaving 15 bases between the germline ends. Germline V gene lookup returns CDR1 SGHNT and CDR2 YYREEE (reference sequence). The CDR3 runs to 16 residues. CDR3 sequence: CASSLRQTYKQETQYF. The CDR3 region has the DNA TGTGCCAGCAGCTTGAGGCAGACCTACAAACAAGAGACCCAGTACTTC. The full variable domain, with the rest looked up from reference TRBV5-4 and TRBJ2-5, is ETGVTQSPTHLIKTRGQQVTLRCSSQSGHNTVSWYQQALGQGPQFIFQYYREEENGRGNFPPRFSGLQFPNYSSELNVNALELDDSALYLCASSLRQTYKQETQYFGPGTRLLVL.

This chain links TRBV9 with TRBJ1-4; D uncertain. This CDR3 spans 11 amino acids. The V and J ends lost 5 bases and 7 bases respectively, with 6 bases between them. Germline V CDR1 and CDR2: SGDLS, YYNGEE. CDR3 loop: CASSSSEKLFF. The CDR3 DNA is TGTGCCAGCAGTAGTAGTGAAAAACTGTTTTTT.

V gene TRBV9 combines with J gene TRBJ2-3; tentative D call: TRBD2 (5 bases). V shed 4 bases and J shed 6 bases, with 18 bases lying between them. This CDR3 has 15 amino acids. Germline CDR1 SGDLS, CDR2 YYNGEE. CDR3 DNA: TGTGCCAGCAGCCTAGCCTCAGGTGGCTCTGATACGCAGTATTTT. It is translated as CASSLASGGSDTQYF.

The chain carries TRBV5-4 and TRBJ2-2; weak D call: TRBD2 (5 bases). Germline CDR1 and CDR2: SGHNT and YYREEE (reference sequence). The CDR3 runs 13 residues. V gave up 7 bases and J gave up 1 base, with 8 bases separating them. CDR3 residues: CASRRENTGELFF. CDR3 sequence (DNA): TGTGCCAGCCGCCGGGAGAACACCGGGGAGCTGTTTTTT. The complete variable domain, with remaining parts taken from reference TRBV5-4 and TRBJ2-2, reads ETGVTQSPTHLIKTRGQQVTLRCSSQSGHNTVSWYQQALGQGPQFIFQYYREEENGRGNFPPRFSGLQFPNYSSELNVNALELDDSALYLCASRRENTGELFFGEGSRLTVL.

The chain recombines TRBV5-5 with TRBJ2-7, with no clear D. V was trimmed by 1 base and J by 0 bases, leaving 11 bases between them. The germline gives CDR1 SGHKS, CDR2 YYEKEE (reference sequence). This CDR3 region has 15 residues. CDR3 nucleotide sequence: TGTGCCAGCAGCTTGCGCGCCCCGAACTCCTACGAGCAGTACTTC. This gives the protein CASSLRAPNSYEQYF. Variable domain in full (rest from reference TRBV5-5 and TRBJ2-7): DAGVTQSPTHLIKTRGQQVTLRCSPISGHKSVSWYQQVLGQGPQFIFQYYEKEERGRGNFPDRFSARQFPNYSSELNVNALLLGDSALYLCASSLRAPNSYEQYFGPGTRLTVT.

The chain links TRBV4-1 to TRBJ2-5, with D possibly TRBD1 on 6 matching bases. In germline, CDR1 is MGHRA, CDR2 YSYEKL. The CDR3 loop spans 13 amino acids. Between the trimmed V and J ends, which lost 4 bases and 2 bases, there was a span of 8 bases. This chain's CDR3 is CASSLGQQETQYF. CDR3 sequence (DNA): TGCGCCAGCAGCCTCGGACAGCAAGAGACCCAGTACTTC.

V usage is TRBV6-5 and J usage is TRBJ2-3; 10 bases align to TRBD2. This CDR3 spans 14 amino acids. Germline loops: CDR1 MNHEY, CDR2 SVGAGI. V trimming: 7 bases; J trimming: 4 bases; junction bases outside the gene matches: 5. The CDR3, as DNA: TGTGCCAGCATCTCTAGCGGGAGTCCAGATACGCAGTATTTT. It is translated as CASISSGSPDTQYF.